The 32 T cell receptor beta chains below come from one sample, sequenced in a study of radiotherapy plus CTLA-4 blockade in lung cancer. Only in-frame clones appear in the TCRdb table, and some are missing; sequencing was by immunoSEQ multiplex PCR. The sample shows some 38,000 clones, 70% to 75% of them seen only once. The sequencing here drew on peripheral blood, taken from a patient treated with radiotherapy plus ipilimumab. The source of these receptors is a human donor with non-small cell lung cancer who had stable disease on radiotherapy plus ipilimumab.

This clone was recorded once. This chain links TRBV5-6 with TRBJ1-1, with D possibly TRBD1 on 6 matching bases. Germline assignment: CDR1 SGHDT and CDR2 YYEEEE. Trimming cost V 1 base and J 11 bases, with 12 bases left between them. The CDR3 totals 12 residues. The CDR3 loop reads CASSLPGQMAFF. CDR3 DNA: TGTGCCAGCAGCTTGCCCGGACAGATGGCTTTCTTT.

The V gene is TRBV5-1, the J gene TRBJ2-3; D might be TRBD1 or TRBD2, each matching 7 bases. The CDR3 runs 17 residues. Germline values: CDR1 SGHRS, CDR2 YFSETQ. Trimming removed 0 bases at V and 4 bases at J, with 18 bases between. Written as DNA, the CDR3 is TGCGCCAGCAGCTTGGCCTACCAGGGGGGGGCGTCAGATACGCAGTATTTT. The encoded protein is CASSLAYQGGASDTQYF. Combining the CDR3 with reference TRBV5-1 and TRBJ2-3 gives the whole variable domain KAGVTQTPRYLIKTRGQQVTLSCSPISGHRSVSWYQQTPGQGLQFLFEYFSETQRNKGNFPGRFSGRQFSNSRSEMNVSTLELGDSALYLCASSLAYQGGASDTQYFGPGTRLTVL.

The V call is TRBV29-1, the J call TRBJ2-4; 10 bases map to TRBD1. Per germline, CDR1 SQVTM and CDR2 ANQGSEA. J gave up 4 bases and V 6 bases, and 12 bases lay outside the gene matches. This CDR3 has 16 amino acids. The CDR3 spells CSVGLLRTGGKNIQYF. The CDR3 DNA reads as TGCAGCGTCGGCCTCCTACGGACAGGGGGGAAAAACATTCAGTACTTC.

The chain has TRBV27 and TRBJ1-5; D call uncertain. Trimming cost V 2 bases and J 1 base, with 6 bases left between them. Germline-derived CDR1 and CDR2 are MNHEY and SMNVEV (reference sequence). The CDR3 contains 14 residues. CDR3 in DNA: TGTGCCAGCAGTTTACCGGGGAGCAATCAGCCCCAGCATTTT. Its translation is CASSLPGSNQPQHF.

V and J are TRBV19 and TRBJ1-3; 7 bases are shared with TRBD1. Germline CDR1 LNHDA, CDR2 SQIVND (reference sequence). The J segment lost 0 bases and the V segment lost 6 bases, leaving 8 bases of the junction unmatched. The CDR3 covers 16 residues. This CDR3 reads CASSWDSRSSGNTIYF. The DNA of the CDR3 is TGTGCCAGTAGCTGGGACAGTCGAAGCTCTGGAAACACCATATATTTT.

In its sample, this clone was seen once. The V gene is TRBV5-1, the J gene TRBJ1-5, with TRBD1 as a possible D gene (6 bases). Germline assignment: CDR1 SGHRS and CDR2 YFSETQ. The length of the CDR3 is 13 residues. Deletions cut 7 bases from V and 8 bases from J, with 16 bases between. The CDR3 spells CASRTGLGEPQHF. The CDR3, as DNA: TGCGCCAGCCGAACAGGGCTCGGCGAGCCCCAGCATTTT.

The V and J genes are TRBV6-1 and TRBJ1-1; 7 nucleotides agree with TRBD1. This CDR3 comprises 14 residues. CDR1 and CDR2 from the germline V gene are MNHNS and SASEGT. With V trimmed by 8 bases and J by 1 base, 7 bases remained unmatched. As DNA, the CDR3 is TGTGCCAGCTCCCTACAGGGGCGGAACACTGAAGCTTTCTTT. It codes for CASSLQGRNTEAFF.

A few counts support this clone. This likely comes from a read error, as the CDR3 has no conserved phenylalanine or tryptophan at its end. The limits of the CDR3 on the DNA are not certain, so only TCRdb's listed CDR3 is given. CDR3 region: CASSPGTGPLIG. The gene calls are TRBV18 and TRBJ1-1. Germline V gives CDR1 KGHSH, CDR2 LQKENI. The CDR3 length equals 12 residues, ends included.

The J gene is TRBJ1-5, the V gene TRBV5-1, with a possible D match to TRBD1 (5 bases). V lost 3 bases and J lost 0, with 10 bases in between. This CDR3 spans 15 amino acids. CDR1 and CDR2 (germline): SGHRS, YFSETQ. The chain's CDR3 is CASSSQGDSNQPQHF. The CDR3 region has the DNA TGCGCCAGCAGCTCGCAGGGAGATAGCAATCAGCCCCAGCATTTT. The full variable domain, in which reference TRBV5-1 and TRBJ1-5 provide the parts outside the CDR3, is KAGVTQTPRYLIKTRGQQVTLSCSPISGHRSVSWYQQTPGQGLQFLFEYFSETQRNKGNFPGRFSGRQFSNSRSEMNVSTLELGDSALYLCASSSQGDSNQPQHFGDGTRLSIL.

The V call is TRBV5-1, the J call TRBJ2-5, with 9 bases identical to TRBD1. V gave up 8 bases and J gave up 4 bases; unmatched junction bases: 9. Germline loops: CDR1 SGHRS, CDR2 YFSETQ. The CDR3 length is 14 residues. The DNA for the CDR3 is TGCGCCAGTACGACAGGGGGTAGCGGAGAGACCCAGTACTTC. Translating gives CASTTGGSGETQYF. Using reference TRBV5-1 and TRBJ2-5 for the parts outside the CDR3, the full variable domain is KAGVTQTPRYLIKTRGQQVTLSCSPISGHRSVSWYQQTPGQGLQFLFEYFSETQRNKGNFPGRFSGRQFSNSRSEMNVSTLELGDSALYLCASTTGGSGETQYFGPGTRLLVL.

The chain recombines TRBV7-2 with TRBJ1-6, with TRBD1 matching over 8 bases. V dropped 2 bases and J dropped 13; count of bases not matched to a gene: 10. Germline V gene lookup returns CDR1 SGHTA and CDR2 FQGNSA. The CDR3 runs 15 residues. The DNA for the CDR3 is TGTGCCAGCAGCTTACCCCGACAGGGGATAAGGCCCCTCCACTTT. This gives the protein CASSLPRQGIRPLHF.

The V gene is TRBV10-2, the J gene TRBJ1-1; 9 bases are a match to TRBD1. The germline gives CDR1 WSHSY, CDR2 SAAADI. J lost 3 bases, V lost 1 base, and 3 bases had no gene match. CDR3 length: 15 residues. CDR3 in amino acids: CASSEFRTGDTEAFF. The CDR3 region has the DNA TGCGCCAGCAGTGAGTTTAGGACAGGGGACACTGAAGCTTTCTTT.

The chain joins TRBV6-6 to TRBJ2-5; weak D call: TRBD2 (6 bases). The CDR3 loop spans 10 amino acids. CDR1 is MNHNY and CDR2 is SVGAGI in the germline V gene (reference sequence). Trimming left V 10 bases short and J 3 bases short, with 6 bases between. CDR3 region: CATGEETQYF. CDR3 in DNA: TGTGCCACGGGGGAAGAGACCCAGTACTTC.

This chain connects TRBV11-2 to TRBJ2-5; 12 bases fit TRBD2. Germline-derived CDR1 and CDR2 are SGHAT and FQNNGV. V lost 7 bases to trimming and J lost 5 bases; unmatched junction nucleotides: 5. CDR3 length equals 14 residues. CDR3 region: CASTPLAGGETQYF. DNA of the CDR3: TGTGCCAGCACCCCACTAGCGGGGGGCGAGACCCAGTACTTC. Full variable domain (outside the CDR3, taken from reference TRBV11-2 and TRBJ2-5): EAGVAQSPRYKIIEKRQSVAFWCNPISGHATLYWYQQILGQGPKLLIQFQNNGVVDDSQLPKDRFSAERLKGVDSTLKIQPAKLEDSAVYLCASTPLAGGETQYFGPGTRLLVL.

This clone is a singleton in its sample. V gene TRBV19 combines with J gene TRBJ1-1; D is perhaps TRBD1 (6 bases). Germline CDR1 is LNHDA and CDR2 is SQIVND (reference sequence). This CDR3 contains 15 residues. V shed 6 bases and J shed 6 bases, with 20 bases lying between them. As DNA, the CDR3 is TGTGCCAGTAGCAAGGAGACGGGGGCGGGCGCTGAAGCTTTCTTT. As protein: CASSKETGAGAEAFF.

The chain uses TRBV5-5 and TRBJ1-3; 8 bases match TRBD1. The CDR3 covers 17 residues. The trim removed 4 bases at V and 2 bases at J, leaving 11 bases unmatched. CDR1 and CDR2 from the germline V gene are SGHKS and YYEKEE (reference sequence). CDR3 loop: CASSQTPGQGAGNTIYF. The CDR3 region has the DNA TGTGCCAGCAGCCAAACTCCTGGACAGGGAGCTGGAAACACCATATATTTT.

The chain uses TRBV21-1 and TRBJ2-7; the table assigns TRBD1, which was not confirmed against the DNA. TRBV21-1 is tagged as a pseudogene. This CDR3 is built from 11 residues. CDR3 sequence: CAPWDSYEQYV. The CDR3 DNA sequence: TGTGCCCCCTGGGACAGCTACGAGCAGTACGTC.

This clone has just a few counts. The chain joins TRBV9 to TRBJ2-3; 10 bases line up with TRBD1. The V gene's germline CDR1 is SGDLS and CDR2 YYNGEE. Trimming at V came to 0 bases and at J to 4 bases, leaving 8 bases not matched to a gene. This CDR3 comprises 17 residues. The CDR3 is CASSVETTGGAADTQYF. DNA for the CDR3: TGTGCCAGCAGCGTAGAGACGACAGGGGGCGCAGCAGATACGCAGTATTTT.

The V gene is TRBV9, the J gene TRBJ2-1; D tentatively reads TRBD1 or TRBD2 (6 bases each). Deletions cut 6 bases from V and 5 bases from J, with 18 bases between. CDR1 is SGDLS and CDR2 is YYNGEE in the germline V gene. This CDR3 spans 15 amino acids. The CDR3, as DNA: TGTGCCAGCAACCCGGGACACGGAGGGAACAATGAGCAGTTCTTC. Protein: CASNPGHGGNNEQFF.

The chain combines TRBV6-5 with TRBJ1-4; D possibly corresponds to TRBD1 (5 bases). The CDR3 length is 15 residues. In germline, CDR1 is MNHEY, CDR2 SVGAGI. The V end was cut by 6 bases, the J end by 7 bases, with 18 bases between. CDR3 residues: CASSPGRLMAEKLFF. In DNA form, the CDR3 reads TGTGCCAGCAGCCCGGGACGACTGATGGCTGAAAAACTGTTTTTT.

The gene calls are TRBV2 and TRBJ1-6, with D possibly TRBD1 on 6 matching bases. With 4 bases removed from V and 0 bases from J, the gap between germline ends came to 7 bases. The CDR3 has 15 amino acids. Germline V gene sequence: CDR1 SNHLY, CDR2 FYNNEI. In DNA, the CDR3 is TGTGCCAGCAGTGGGGGGCTCTCCTATAATTCACCCCTCCACTTT. This sequence encodes CASSGGLSYNSPLHF.

The chain links TRBV7-9 to TRBJ1-2, with 10 bases aligning to TRBD1. V gave up 0 bases and J gave up 2 bases; unmatched junction bases: 6. The CDR3 has 17 amino acids. The germline gives CDR1 SEHNR, CDR2 FQNEAQ (reference sequence). The CDR3 DNA reads as TGTGCCAGCAGCTTAGCGGGACAGGGGACATCGAACTATGGCTACACCTTC. It translates to CASSLAGQGTSNYGYTF.

The V and J genes are TRBV28 and TRBJ1-2, with D unclear. V lost 3 bases, J lost 8 bases, and 13 bases lay in between. CDR3 length: 13 amino acids. CDR1 MDHEN and CDR2 SYDVKM come from the germline V gene. CDR3 coding DNA: TGTGCCAGCAGTTTGTTGGGGAACCTAGGCTACACCTTC. Translating gives CASSLLGNLGYTF.

In its sample, this clone was seen a few times. The rearrangement joins TRBV5-8 to TRBJ1-4; D uncertain. V shed 5 bases and J shed 0 bases, with 23 bases lying between them. The CDR3 length is 19 residues. In germline, CDR1 is SGHTS, CDR2 YDEGEE. CDR3 coding DNA: TGTGCCAGCAGTAATACGGAGGCGTTGTTCAGTGCAACTAATGAAAAACTGTTTTTT. Encoded protein: CASSNTEALFSATNEKLFF. The whole variable domain, remainder taken from reference TRBV5-8 and TRBJ1-4, is EAGVTQSPTHLIKTRGQQATLRCSPISGHTSVYWYQQALGLGLQFLLWYDEGEERNRGNFPPRFSGRQFPNYSSELNVNALELEDSALYLCASSNTEALFSATNEKLFFGSGTQLSVL.

The chain is built from TRBV10-3 and TRBJ2-1; TRBD1 might be the D (6 bases). Germline values: CDR1 ENHRY, CDR2 SYGVKD. Trimming cost V 0 bases and J 7 bases, with 16 bases left between them. The CDR3 extends over 16 amino acids. The CDR3: CAISESWQGTGNEQFF. The CDR3 DNA reads as TGTGCCATCAGTGAGTCGTGGCAGGGGACGGGGAATGAGCAGTTCTTC.

The chain links TRBV7-9 to TRBJ1-2; unclear D gene. This CDR3 contains 17 residues. The germline gives CDR1 SEHNR, CDR2 FQNEAQ (reference sequence). Trimming pared 5 bases from V and 4 bases from J, leaving 23 bases between. The CDR3 loop is CASSRCSHHGKTYGYTF. The CDR3 DNA reads as TGTGCCAGCAGCCGTTGCTCACACCATGGAAAGACCTATGGCTACACCTTC.

The chain has TRBV6-6 and TRBJ2-3; D call uncertain. Germline CDR1 reads MNHNY; CDR2 reads SVGAGI (reference sequence). Trimming removed 0 bases from V and 5 bases from J, with 12 bases in between. This CDR3 region has 15 residues. DNA for the CDR3: TGTGCCAGCAGTTACTCGAATCCGGCAGGAGATACGCAGTATTTT. Its protein is CASSYSNPAGDTQYF.

The sample holds a few counts of this clone. The chain has TRBV19 and TRBJ2-6, with no clear D. The CDR3 consists of 15 residues. CDR1 is LNHDA, CDR2 SQIVND, per germline (reference sequence). Trimming left V 3 bases short and J 0 bases short, with 6 bases between. CDR3: CASSMEGSGANVLTF. The CDR3 nucleotides read TGTGCCAGTAGTATGGAAGGCTCTGGGGCCAACGTCCTGACTTTC.

The chain joins TRBV5-1 to TRBJ2-3; D remains unclear. The CDR3 length is 14 residues. CDR1 and CDR2 (germline): SGHRS, YFSETQ. Between the trimmed V and J ends, which lost 4 bases and 4 bases, there was a span of 13 bases. The CDR3 DNA is TGCGCCAGCAGCCCGGAAGTAGCTTCAGATACGCAGTATTTT. Encoded protein: CASSPEVASDTQYF. Full variable domain (remainder filled in from reference TRBV5-1 and TRBJ2-3): KAGVTQTPRYLIKTRGQQVTLSCSPISGHRSVSWYQQTPGQGLQFLFEYFSETQRNKGNFPGRFSGRQFSNSRSEMNVSTLELGDSALYLCASSPEVASDTQYFGPGTRLTVL.

J is TRBJ2-7 and V is TRBV7-9, with TRBD1 as a possible D gene (6 bases). Trimming shortened V by 4 bases and J by 6 bases, and 16 bases separated the two germline ends. CDR1 and CDR2 (germline): SEHNR, FQNEAQ (reference sequence). The CDR3 spans 14 residues. The CDR3: CASSSGVGRVEQYF. Written as DNA, the CDR3 is TGTGCCAGCAGCTCAGGGGTGGGGCGGGTCGAGCAGTACTTC.

The chain carries TRBV5-6 and TRBJ1-6, with 11 positions matching TRBD1. The CDR3 loop spans 18 amino acids. V shed 0 bases and J 10 bases; nucleotides not matched to a gene: 12. The germline gives CDR1 SGHDT, CDR2 YYEEEE. The CDR3 region has the DNA TGTGCCAGCAGCTTGGGGACAGGGGGCGCTAGTCTTGGATCACCCCTCCACTTT. It is translated as CASSLGTGGASLGSPLHF. The full variable domain, rest sourced from reference TRBV5-6 and TRBJ1-6, is DAGVTQSPTHLIKTRGQQVTLRCSPKSGHDTVSWYQQALGQGPQFIFQYYEEEERQRGNFPDRFSGHQFPNYSSELNVNALLLGDSALYLCASSLGTGGASLGSPLHFGNGTRLTVT.

V usage is TRBV28 and J usage is TRBJ1-2, with TRBD1 identical over 8 bases. CDR3 length: 20 amino acids. V trimming: 3 bases; J trimming: 1 base; junction bases outside the gene matches: 19. Per the germline V gene, CDR1 is MDHEN and CDR2 is SYDVKM. The CDR3 spells CASSLRSGQVRPNRNYGYTF. The DNA for the CDR3 is TGTGCCAGCAGTTTGCGATCGGGACAGGTGAGACCGAATCGTAACTATGGCTACACCTTC.